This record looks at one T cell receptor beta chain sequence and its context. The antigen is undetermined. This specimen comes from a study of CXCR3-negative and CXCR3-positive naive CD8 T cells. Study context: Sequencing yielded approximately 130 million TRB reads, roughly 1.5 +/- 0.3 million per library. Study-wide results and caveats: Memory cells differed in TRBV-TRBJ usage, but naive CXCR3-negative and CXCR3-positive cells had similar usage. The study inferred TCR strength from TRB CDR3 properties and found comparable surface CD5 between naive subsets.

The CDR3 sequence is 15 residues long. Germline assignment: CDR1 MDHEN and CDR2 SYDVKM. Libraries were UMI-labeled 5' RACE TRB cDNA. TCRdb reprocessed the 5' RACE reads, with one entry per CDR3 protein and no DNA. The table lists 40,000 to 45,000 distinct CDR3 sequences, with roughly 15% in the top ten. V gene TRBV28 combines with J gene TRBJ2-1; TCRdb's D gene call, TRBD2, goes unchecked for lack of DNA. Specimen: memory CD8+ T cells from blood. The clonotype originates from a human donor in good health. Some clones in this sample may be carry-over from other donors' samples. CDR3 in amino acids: CASSFLGSDGNEQFF.